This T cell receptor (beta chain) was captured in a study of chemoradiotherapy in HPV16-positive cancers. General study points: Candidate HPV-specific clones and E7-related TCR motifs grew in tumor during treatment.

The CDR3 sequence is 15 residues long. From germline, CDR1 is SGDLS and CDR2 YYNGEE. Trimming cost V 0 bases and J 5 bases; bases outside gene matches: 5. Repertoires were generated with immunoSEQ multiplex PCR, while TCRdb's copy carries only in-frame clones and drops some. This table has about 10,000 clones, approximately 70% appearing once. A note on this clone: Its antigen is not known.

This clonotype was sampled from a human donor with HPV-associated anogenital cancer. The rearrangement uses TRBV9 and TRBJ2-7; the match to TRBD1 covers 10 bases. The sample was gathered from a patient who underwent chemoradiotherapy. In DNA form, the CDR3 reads TGTGCCAGCAGCGTAGCTCCGGGACAGGGGCACGAGCAGTACTTC. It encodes CASSVAPGQGHEQYF.